Below, 19 T cell receptor beta chains from the same sample are listed, as sequenced in a study of blood T cell repertoires in COVID-19. The data were produced by immunoSEQ multiplex PCR, yet TCRdb's version contains in-frame clones alone and is incomplete. The sample contains roughly 150,000 clones, approximately 80% of which appear only once. Source material: peripheral blood. The source is a man aged 60 to 69 with acute or convalescent COVID-19.

V usage is TRBV7-2 and J usage is TRBJ1-3; D is unresolved. The V end was cut by 1 base, the J end by 7 bases, with 11 bases between. The CDR3 spans 14 residues. The germline CDR1 and CDR2 sequences are SGHTA and FQGNSA. CDR3 protein: CASSLVRRPNTIYF. In DNA form, the CDR3 reads TGTGCCAGCAGCTTAGTCCGCAGGCCCAACACCATATATTTT.

The chain employs TRBV7-8 and TRBJ1-5; TRBD1 matches at 9 bases. This CDR3 is 19 amino acids long. V lost 3 bases to trimming and J lost 5 bases; unmatched junction nucleotides: 17. The germline gives CDR1 SGHVS, CDR2 FQNEAQ. CDR3 in DNA: TGTGCCAGCAGCTTCCTCCGGGACAGGGTTCTGGCGTCGGATCAGCCCCAGCATTTT. This sequence encodes CASSFLRDRVLASDQPQHF.

A single count supports this clone. The gene calls are TRBV9 and TRBJ2-6; D gene uncertain. The germline V gene has CDR1 SGDLS and CDR2 YYNGEE. The CDR3 extends over 17 amino acids. Trimming took 1 base from V and 0 from J, leaving 11 bases between them. The CDR3 reads CASSVTGFLSGANVLTF. The CDR3 bases are TGTGCCAGCAGCGTAACGGGTTTCCTCTCTGGGGCCAACGTCCTGACTTTC.

The chain carries TRBV5-1 and TRBJ1-5; D possibly corresponds to TRBD1 (5 bases). The CDR3 covers 15 residues. Trimming shortened V by 3 bases and J by 3 bases, and 13 bases separated the two germline ends. Per the germline V gene, CDR1 is SGHRS and CDR2 is YFSETQ. The CDR3 DNA sequence: TGCGCCAGCAGCTCGGGGACTGACCTCAATCAGCCCCAGCATTTT. It codes for CASSSGTDLNQPQHF.

This chain joins TRBV24-1 and TRBJ2-7; 7 bases match TRBD1. The CDR3 consists of 13 residues. The trim removed 5 bases at V and 6 bases at J, leaving 6 bases unmatched. In germline, CDR1 is KGHDR, CDR2 SFDVKD. The CDR3 DNA reads TGTGCCACCAGTGGTTCCGGGACAGCCGAGCAGTACTTC. The encoded protein is CATSGSGTAEQYF.

This chain connects TRBV29-1 to TRBJ2-5; the D gene is possibly TRBD1 (5 bases). This CDR3 has 13 residues. CDR1 SQVTM and CDR2 ANQGSEA come from the germline V gene. V lost 4 bases, J lost 5 bases, and 14 bases lay in between. CDR3 nucleotides: TGCAGCGTTGTACCACAGGTGACGGAGACCCAGTACTTC. It translates to CSVVPQVTETQYF.

This chain joins TRBV27 and TRBJ2-2, with D possibly being TRBD1 (8 bases). CDR3 size: 16 residues. The V end lost 5 bases, the J end lost 3 bases, and 16 bases lay between the germline ends. In germline, CDR1 is MNHEY, CDR2 SMNVEV (reference sequence). The CDR3 DNA is TGTGCCAGCAGTCTCCGGACAGGGAGGGACACCGGGGAGCTGTTTTTT. Translation gives CASSLRTGRDTGELFF.

This sequence joins TRBV5-8 and TRBJ2-1, with D tentatively TRBD1 (5 bases). The CDR3 extends over 12 amino acids. The germline V and J ends were trimmed by 5 bases and 4 bases, with 7 bases remaining between them. Per germline, CDR1 SGHTS and CDR2 YDEGEE. CDR3 nucleotides: TGTGCCAGCAGGGACACATACAATGAGCAGTTCTTC. This translates into CASRDTYNEQFF.

The gene calls are TRBV5-6 and TRBJ2-7; tentatively, D is TRBD1 (5 bases). The CDR3 is 12 residues long. CDR1 and CDR2 (germline): SGHDT, YYEEEE. V was pared by 4 bases and J by 4 bases, with 9 bases between. This CDR3 is CASSIRDYEQYF. The DNA of the CDR3 is TGTGCCAGCAGCATCAGGGATTACGAGCAGTACTTC.

V and J are TRBV5-1 and TRBJ1-1, with 8 bases that match TRBD1. V shed 3 bases, J shed 4 bases, and the junction held 11 bases outside the gene matches. The germline gives CDR1 SGHRS, CDR2 YFSETQ. The CDR3 runs to 16 residues. DNA for the CDR3: TGCGCCAGCAGCTCCTCTGGGACAGGTCGCACCACTGAAGCTTTCTTT. Its protein is CASSSSGTGRTTEAFF.

The chain has TRBV7-2 and TRBJ1-5; the D is unclear. CDR1 is SGHTA, CDR2 FQGNSA, per germline. This CDR3 region has 13 residues. Trimming shortened V by 5 bases and J by 11 bases, and 16 bases separated the two germline ends. CDR3 loop: CASSMGGFRAQHF. In nucleotides, the CDR3 is TGTGCCAGCAGCATGGGAGGGTTTAGGGCCCAGCATTTT.

The chain carries TRBV19 and TRBJ2-5; D is perhaps TRBD2 (5 bases). Germline CDR1 and CDR2: LNHDA and SQIVND (reference sequence). This CDR3 is 16 amino acids long. Trimming shortened V by 6 bases and J by 7 bases, and 24 bases separated the two germline ends. The CDR3 sequence: CASRQPGDGVKGTQYF. CDR3 bases: TGTGCCAGTAGGCAGCCCGGGGATGGGGTCAAGGGGACCCAGTACTTC.

The chain joins TRBV19 to TRBJ1-3, with a weak D call TRBD1 (6 bases). Germline values: CDR1 LNHDA, CDR2 SQIVND (reference sequence). The CDR3 consists of 17 residues. Trimming stripped 6 bases from V and 0 bases from J, with 18 bases between. CDR3 in amino acids: CASRPDRTFSSGNTIYF. In nucleotides, the CDR3 is TGTGCCAGTAGGCCCGACAGGACCTTTAGCTCTGGAAACACCATATATTTT.

The rearrangement joins TRBV5-1 to TRBJ1-1; TRBD1 is a possible D gene (5 bases). Trimming removed 4 bases at V and 6 bases at J, with 22 bases between. Germline lookup yields CDR1 SGHRS and CDR2 YFSETQ. This CDR3 has 16 residues. DNA of the CDR3: TGCGCCAGCAGCCGGGATGGGGCGGGGACCGGCGCTGAAGCTTTCTTT. Protein: CASSRDGAGTGAEAFF.

J is TRBJ1-2 and V is TRBV4-1, with D tentatively TRBD1 (5 bases). This CDR3 region has 15 residues. The germline V and J ends were trimmed by 4 bases and 8 bases, with 20 bases remaining between them. The germline V gene has CDR1 MGHRA and CDR2 YSYEKL. The CDR3 sequence: CASSPGTGRGRGYTF. The CDR3 coding sequence is TGCGCCAGCAGCCCGGGGACGGGCCGGGGGAGAGGCTACACCTTC.

V gene TRBV9 combines with J gene TRBJ1-2; D not resolved. Trimming took 0 bases from V and 2 from J, leaving 5 bases between them. The CDR3 covers 13 residues. Germline V gives CDR1 SGDLS, CDR2 YYNGEE. CDR3 nucleotide sequence: TGTGCCAGCAGCGTAGGGGCGAACTATGGCTACACCTTC. Amino acids: CASSVGANYGYTF.

The sample holds a few counts of this clone. The chain combines TRBV2 with TRBJ2-2; TRBD2 is a possible D gene (6 bases). V shed 8 bases and J shed 1 base, with 8 bases lying between them. Germline values: CDR1 SNHLY, CDR2 FYNNEI. This CDR3 is built from 13 residues. The CDR3 DNA reads TGTGCCAGCTCGCGGGAGAACACCGGGGAGCTGTTTTTT. This sequence encodes CASSRENTGELFF.

The chain recombines TRBV5-1 with TRBJ2-2; D may be TRBD2 (5 bases). V was cut by 1 base and J by 6 bases, with 7 bases left in between. Germline V gene data show CDR1 as SGHRS and CDR2 as YFSETQ. The CDR3 runs 13 residues. The CDR3 loop is CASSLQRAGELFF. The CDR3 region has the DNA TGCGCCAGCAGCTTGCAGAGGGCCGGGGAGCTGTTTTTT.

This chain uses TRBV5-1 with TRBJ1-2; D unresolved. V lost 0 bases, J lost 1 base, and 13 bases lay in between. The germline V gene has CDR1 SGHRS and CDR2 YFSETQ. The CDR3 runs to 16 residues. CDR3 nucleotides: TGCGCCAGCAGCTTGGCCAACAGCCTCATTAACTATGGCTACACCTTC. As protein: CASSLANSLINYGYTF.